This record covers a single T cell receptor beta chain. Its target is not known. This entry is derived from a study of STAT5B mutations in CD4+ large granular lymphocyte leukemia. Study-level points and caveats: Without putative leukemic clones, patient CD4-sorted repertoires remained more clonal than healthy CD4+ repertoires. Top patient clones used TRBV06 genes more often: 8/27 versus 2/35 in controls.

The ends lost 0 bases at V and 7 bases at J; junction bases unmatched: 6. The CDR3 sequence is 15 residues long. Per germline, CDR1 GTSNPN and CDR2 SVGIG (reference sequence). The repertoire was sequenced with immunoSEQ multiplex PCR; TCRdb's copy has only in-frame clones and lacks some. Of some 34,000 clones in the sample, around three quarters were seen once. Controls came from buffy coats of healthy blood donors. The rearrangement uses TRBV30 and TRBJ1-6, with 7 nucleotides matching TRBD1. Sequencing used CD4+ T cells from blood buffy coats. This receptor was obtained from a human donor in good health. CDR3: CAWSVPWDSNSPLHF. The CDR3 region has the DNA TGTGCCTGGAGTGTACCCTGGGACAGCAATTCACCCCTCCACTTT.